This T cell receptor beta chain was identified in a study of regulatory T cells in long-lasting Graves disease. For the study at large: Newly diagnosed Graves' patients had taken antithyroid drugs under 3 months.

Time point defined: newly diagnosed GD, antithyroid drugs for less than 3 months. Making the TCR library involved RNA that had been extracted from PBMCs. Researchers made TCR beta libraries by using iRepertoire HTBI primers and running Arm-PCR on CDR3 regions. Under the authors' procedure: Gene usage covered 62 TRBV and 13 to 15 TRBJ segments. TCRdb passed the multiplex PCR reads through MiXCR, listing each CDR3 protein once. The V and J calls here are based on TCRdb, not the publication. This sample has roughly 520,000 distinct CDR3 sequences, with 12% found just once. This clonotype was recorded at least ten times. Germline CDR1 is LNHDA and CDR2 is SQIVND (reference sequence). Trimming cost V 7 bases and J 6 bases, with 22 bases left between them. The CDR3 extends over 15 amino acids. These data are also associated with another study on T cells in Graves' hyperthyroidism and ophthalmopathy. Per that paper: Diagnoses used clinical symptoms, serum thyroxine and TRAb, thyroid ultrasound and orbital computed tomography. Most thyroid clonotypes expanded above 0.001 appeared in blood too.

J is TRBJ2-7 and V is TRBV19; D possibly corresponds to TRBD1 (5 bases). The receptor's source is a woman between 25 and 40 years old with Graves disease. Sample: peripheral blood mononuclear cells (PBMCs), taken at new diagnosis, from a patient treated with antithyroid drugs. Here the CDR3 DNA reads TGTGCCAGTATCCCCCAGGGTCTTCCGTTGAGCGAGCAGTACTTC. Encoded protein: CASIPQGLPLSEQYF.